This T cell receptor (beta chain) was identified during a study of type 1 and type 2 diabetes patients. The CDR3 loop spans 14 amino acids. Trimming left V 7 bases short and J 10 bases short, with 17 bases between. Genomic DNA was the PCR template. The TCR beta CDR3 region was amplified using 30 forward and 13 reverse primers. One entry per CDR3 protein results from TCRdb running MiXCR on the multiplex PCR reads. The profile shows 250,000 to 300,000 distinct CDR3 sequences, roughly 48% of them singletons. This clonotype has just a few counts. Diabetic patients met standard criteria for type 1 or type 2 diabetes. No donor had another autoimmune disease or recent infection within four weeks.

Sequenced sample: peripheral blood mononuclear cells (PBMCs). This chain links TRBV12-3 or TRBV12-4 with TRBJ1-6; D perhaps matches TRBD1 (5 bases). The sequence was collected from a man younger than 35 with type 2 diabetes. CDR3 nucleotide sequence: TGTGCCAGCACCCTGGAAAAGGGGCAGTCACCCCTCCACTTT. Its translation: CASTLEKGQSPLHF.